What follows describes a single T cell receptor beta chain. From its re-call of the 5' RACE reads, TCRdb lists each CDR3 protein once, without DNA. The sample has roughly 200,000 distinct CDR3 sequences; the top ten hold roughly 1.5%. This sample was taken from a study of monozygotic twins with inflammatory bowel disease. Germline-derived CDR1 and CDR2 are DFQATT and SNEGSKA (reference sequence). The CDR3 sequence is 14 residues long. The source of this sequence is a human donor with ulcerative colitis or Crohn's disease, or a healthy co-twin of an affected twin (not recorded which). The sequencing input was blood. J is TRBJ1-5 and V is TRBV20-1. CDR3 region: CSARDRRSNQPQHF.